The TCR beta chain described here comes from a study of breast tumors, draining lymph nodes, adjacent tissues. A note on this clonotype: The antigen is undetermined. An end of the junction does not agree with germline; a read error may underlie this.

MiXCR, run by TCRdb on the multiplex PCR reads, gives a single entry per CDR3 protein. The sample has 150,000 to 200,000 distinct CDR3 sequences, roughly a third seen once. Germline V CDR1 and CDR2: SGDLS, YYNGEE. CDR3 size: 15 residues. General study results and limits: Findings are consistent with lymph node origin and intratumoral expansion of most tumor T cells. That most tumor T cells come from lymph nodes remained unproven. Tumor repertoires ranked between lymph nodes and nontumor tissue in diversity, with V and J gene preferences. Tumor and nontumor repertoires were significantly more similar in luminal-like than in basal-like breast cancer.

Samples came from axillary lymph nodes draining the breast cancer. The V gene is TRBV9, the J gene TRBJ2-1, with D perhaps TRBD1 (5 bases). Sequenced material: axillary lymph node tissue. The source is a female donor with breast cancer. Some clones in this sample may be carry-over from other donors' samples. CDR3 sequence: CASSPRDSAYNEPFF. As DNA, the CDR3 is TGTGCCAGCAGCCCAAGAGACAGCGCTTACAATGAGCCGTTCTTC.